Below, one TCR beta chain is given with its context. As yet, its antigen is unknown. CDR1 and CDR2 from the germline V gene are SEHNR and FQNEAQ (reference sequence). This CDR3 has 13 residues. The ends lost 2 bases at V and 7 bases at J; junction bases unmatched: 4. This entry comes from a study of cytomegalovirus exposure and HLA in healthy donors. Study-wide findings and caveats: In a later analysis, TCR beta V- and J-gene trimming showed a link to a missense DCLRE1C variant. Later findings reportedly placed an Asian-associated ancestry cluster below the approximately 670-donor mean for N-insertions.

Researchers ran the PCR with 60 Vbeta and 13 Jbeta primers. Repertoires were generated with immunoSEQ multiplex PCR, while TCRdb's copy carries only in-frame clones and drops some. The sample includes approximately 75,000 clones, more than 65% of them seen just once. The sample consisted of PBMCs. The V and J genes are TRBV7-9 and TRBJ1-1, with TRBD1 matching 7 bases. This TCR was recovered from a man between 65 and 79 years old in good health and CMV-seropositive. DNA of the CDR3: TGTGCCAGCAGCTTAACAGGGGAAGGTGAAGCTTTCTTT. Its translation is CASSLTGEGEAFF.